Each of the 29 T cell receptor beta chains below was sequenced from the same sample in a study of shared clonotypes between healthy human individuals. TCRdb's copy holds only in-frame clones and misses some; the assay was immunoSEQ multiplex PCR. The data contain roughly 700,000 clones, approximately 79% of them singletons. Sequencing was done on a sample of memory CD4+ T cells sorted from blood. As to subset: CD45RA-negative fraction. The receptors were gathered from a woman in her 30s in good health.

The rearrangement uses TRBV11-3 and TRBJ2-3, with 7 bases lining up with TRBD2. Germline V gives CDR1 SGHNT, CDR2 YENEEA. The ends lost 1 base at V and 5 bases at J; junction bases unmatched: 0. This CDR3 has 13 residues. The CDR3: CASSLGEGDTQYF. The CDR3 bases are TGTGCCAGCAGCTTAGGGGAGGGAGATACGCAGTATTTT.

CDR3 loop: CSVAPRRLDGYTF. Written as DNA, the CDR3 is TGCAGCGTCGCCCCCCGGCGGCTAGATGGCTACACCTTC. The chain carries TRBV29-1 and TRBJ1-2, with D uncertain. This CDR3 contains 13 residues. Germline values: CDR1 SQVTM, CDR2 ANQGSEA. V was shortened by 6 bases and J by 6 bases, with 17 bases between the two germline ends.

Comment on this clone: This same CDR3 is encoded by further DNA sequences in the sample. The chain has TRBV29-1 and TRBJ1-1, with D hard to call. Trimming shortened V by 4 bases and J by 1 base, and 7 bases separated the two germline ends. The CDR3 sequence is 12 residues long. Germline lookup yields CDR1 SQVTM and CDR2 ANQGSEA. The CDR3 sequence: CSVVAGNTEAFF. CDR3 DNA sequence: TGCAGCGTTGTTGCGGGGAACACTGAAGCTTTCTTT.

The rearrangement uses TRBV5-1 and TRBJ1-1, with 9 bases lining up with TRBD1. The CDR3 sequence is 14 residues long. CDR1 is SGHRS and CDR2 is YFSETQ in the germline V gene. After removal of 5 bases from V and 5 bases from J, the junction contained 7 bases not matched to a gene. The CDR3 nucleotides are TGCGCCAGCAGACAGGGGGCGGGCTGGACTGAAGCTTTCTTT. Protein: CASRQGAGWTEAFF. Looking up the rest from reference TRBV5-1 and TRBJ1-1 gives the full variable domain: KAGVTQTPRYLIKTRGQQVTLSCSPISGHRSVSWYQQTPGQGLQFLFEYFSETQRNKGNFPGRFSGRQFSNSRSEMNVSTLELGDSALYLCASRQGAGWTEAFFGQGTRLTVV.

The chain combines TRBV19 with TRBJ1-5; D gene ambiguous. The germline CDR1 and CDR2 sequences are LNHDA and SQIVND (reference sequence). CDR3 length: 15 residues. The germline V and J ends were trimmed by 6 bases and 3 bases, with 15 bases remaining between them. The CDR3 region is CASRERTEHNQPQHF. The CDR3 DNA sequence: TGTGCCAGTAGGGAAAGGACGGAGCACAATCAGCCCCAGCATTTT.

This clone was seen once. In nucleotides, the CDR3 is TGTGCCATCAGTGAATTAGGGCGCTCTGGAAACACCATATATTTT. Translating gives CAISELGRSGNTIYF. The chain employs TRBV10-3 and TRBJ1-3; no reliable D call. The length of the CDR3 is 15 residues. The V end was cut by 3 bases, the J end by 0 bases, with 9 bases between. Germline-derived CDR1 and CDR2 are ENHRY and SYGVKD.

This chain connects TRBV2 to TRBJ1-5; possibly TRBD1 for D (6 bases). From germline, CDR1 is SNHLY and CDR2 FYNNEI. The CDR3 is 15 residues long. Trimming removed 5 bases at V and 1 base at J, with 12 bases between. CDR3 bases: TGTGCCAGCAGTCCCGACAGGACGAGCAATCAGCCCCAGCATTTT. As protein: CASSPDRTSNQPQHF. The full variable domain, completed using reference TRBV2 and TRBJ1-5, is EPEVTQTPSHQVTQMGQEVILRCVPISNHLYFYWYRQILGQKVEFLVSFYNNEISEKSEIFDDQFSVERPDGSNFTLKIRSTKLEDSAMYFCASSPDRTSNQPQHFGDGTRLSIL.

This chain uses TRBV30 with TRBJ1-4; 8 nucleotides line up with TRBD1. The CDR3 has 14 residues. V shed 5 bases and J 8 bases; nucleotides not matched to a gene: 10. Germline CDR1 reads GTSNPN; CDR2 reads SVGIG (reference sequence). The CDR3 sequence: CAWGDPGGREKLFF. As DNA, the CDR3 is TGTGCCTGGGGGGACCCAGGGGGCCGGGAAAAACTGTTTTTT.

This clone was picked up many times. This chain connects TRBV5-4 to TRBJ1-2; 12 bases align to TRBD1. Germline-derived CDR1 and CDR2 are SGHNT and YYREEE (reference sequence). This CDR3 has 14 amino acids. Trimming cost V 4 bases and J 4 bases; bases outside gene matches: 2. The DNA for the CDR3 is TGTGCCAGCAGCGGGGACAGGGGGCGCTATGGCTACACCTTC. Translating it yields CASSGDRGRYGYTF.

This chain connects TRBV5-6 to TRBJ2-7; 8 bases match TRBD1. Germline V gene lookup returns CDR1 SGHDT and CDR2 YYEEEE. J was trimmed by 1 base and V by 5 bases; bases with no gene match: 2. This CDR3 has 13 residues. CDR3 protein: CASSNRGSYEQYF. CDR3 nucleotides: TGTGCCAGCAGTAACAGGGGGTCCTACGAGCAGTACTTC.

CDR3 nucleotides: TGTGCCAGCAGTCCCGGGACAGGGGAAATCGGGGAGCTGTTTTTT. Its translation is CASSPGTGEIGELFF. This rearrangement joins TRBV6-1 to TRBJ2-2; 10 bases fit TRBD1. Germline values: CDR1 MNHNS, CDR2 SASEGT. The CDR3 has 15 residues. The V segment lost 5 bases and the J segment 7 bases; nucleotides outside the gene matches: 7.

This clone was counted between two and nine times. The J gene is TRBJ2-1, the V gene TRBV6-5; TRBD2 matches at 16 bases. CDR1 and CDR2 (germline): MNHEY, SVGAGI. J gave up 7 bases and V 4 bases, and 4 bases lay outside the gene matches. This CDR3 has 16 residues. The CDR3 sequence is CASSSGLAGGRNEQFF. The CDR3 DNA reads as TGTGCCAGCAGTTCGGGACTAGCGGGAGGGAGAAATGAGCAGTTCTTC.

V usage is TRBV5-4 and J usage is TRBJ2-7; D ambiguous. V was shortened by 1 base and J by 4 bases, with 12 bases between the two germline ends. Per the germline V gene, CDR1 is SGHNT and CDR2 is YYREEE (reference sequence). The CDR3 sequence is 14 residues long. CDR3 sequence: CASSLKSRVYEQYF. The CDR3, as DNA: TGTGCCAGCAGCTTGAAATCGCGAGTATACGAGCAGTACTTC. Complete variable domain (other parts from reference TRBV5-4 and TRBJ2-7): ETGVTQSPTHLIKTRGQQVTLRCSSQSGHNTVSWYQQALGQGPQFIFQYYREEENGRGNFPPRFSGLQFPNYSSELNVNALELDDSALYLCASSLKSRVYEQYFGPGTRLTVT.

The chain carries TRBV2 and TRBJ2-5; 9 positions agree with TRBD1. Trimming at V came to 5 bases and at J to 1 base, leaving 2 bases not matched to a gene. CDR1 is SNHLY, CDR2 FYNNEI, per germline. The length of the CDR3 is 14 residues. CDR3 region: CASSRDRAQETQYF. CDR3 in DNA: TGTGCCAGCAGTAGGGACAGGGCCCAAGAGACCCAGTACTTC.

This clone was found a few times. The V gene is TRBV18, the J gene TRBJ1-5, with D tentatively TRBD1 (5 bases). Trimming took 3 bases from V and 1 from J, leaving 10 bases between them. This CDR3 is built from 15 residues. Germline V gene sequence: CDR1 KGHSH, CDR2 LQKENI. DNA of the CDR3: TGTGCCAGCTCACCTGCAGGGAACAGCAATCAGCCCCAGCATTTT. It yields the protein CASSPAGNSNQPQHF.

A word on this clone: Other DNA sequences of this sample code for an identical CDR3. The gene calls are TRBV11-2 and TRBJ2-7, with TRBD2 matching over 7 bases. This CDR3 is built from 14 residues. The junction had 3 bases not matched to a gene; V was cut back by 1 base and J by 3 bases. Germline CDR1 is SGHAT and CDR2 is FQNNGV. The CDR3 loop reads CASSLALADYEQYF. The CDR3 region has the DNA TGTGCCAGCAGCTTAGCGCTAGCGGACTACGAGCAGTACTTC.

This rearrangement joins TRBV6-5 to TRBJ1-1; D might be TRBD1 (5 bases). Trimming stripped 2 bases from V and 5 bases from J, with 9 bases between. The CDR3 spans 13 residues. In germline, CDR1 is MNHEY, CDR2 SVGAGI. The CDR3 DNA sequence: TGTGCCAGCAGTTACCCGCAGGGAACTGAAGCTTTCTTT. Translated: CASSYPQGTEAFF.

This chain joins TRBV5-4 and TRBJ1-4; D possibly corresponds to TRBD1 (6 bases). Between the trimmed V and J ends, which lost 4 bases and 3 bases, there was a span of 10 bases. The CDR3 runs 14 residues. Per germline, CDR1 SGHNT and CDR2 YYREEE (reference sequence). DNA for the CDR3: TGTGCCAGCAGCCAGGGGTATGCTAATGAAAAACTGTTTTTT. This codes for CASSQGYANEKLFF.

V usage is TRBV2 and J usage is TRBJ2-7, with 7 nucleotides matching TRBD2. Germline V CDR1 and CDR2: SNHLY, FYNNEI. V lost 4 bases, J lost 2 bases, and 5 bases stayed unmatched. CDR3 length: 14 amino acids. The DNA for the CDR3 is TGTGCCAGCAGTGCACCTAGCGGAACCTACGAGCAGTACTTC. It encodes CASSAPSGTYEQYF.

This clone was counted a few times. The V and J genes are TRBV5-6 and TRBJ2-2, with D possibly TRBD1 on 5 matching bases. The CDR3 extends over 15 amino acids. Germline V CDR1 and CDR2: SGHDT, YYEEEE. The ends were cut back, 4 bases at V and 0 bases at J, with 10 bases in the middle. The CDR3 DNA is TGTGCCAGCAGCACGACAGCCCCGAACACCGGGGAGCTGTTTTTT. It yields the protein CASSTTAPNTGELFF.

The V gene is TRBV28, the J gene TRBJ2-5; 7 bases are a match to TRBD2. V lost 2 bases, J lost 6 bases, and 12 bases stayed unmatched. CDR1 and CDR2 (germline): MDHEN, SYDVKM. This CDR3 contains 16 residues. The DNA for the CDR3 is TGTGCCAGCAGTTTAGCCTTGACGGGAGGTTTGAAGACCCAGTACTTC. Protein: CASSLALTGGLKTQYF.

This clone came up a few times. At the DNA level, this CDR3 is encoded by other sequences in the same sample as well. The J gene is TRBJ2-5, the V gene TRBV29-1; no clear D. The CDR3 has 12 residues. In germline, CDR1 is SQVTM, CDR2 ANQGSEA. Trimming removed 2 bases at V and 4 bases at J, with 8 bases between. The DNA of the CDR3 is TGCAGCGTTGAACGGGTCGGAGAGACCCAGTACTTC. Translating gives CSVERVGETQYF.

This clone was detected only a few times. Here the CDR3 DNA reads TGTGCCAGCAGCTCCATCGACAGGGCGAACACTGAAGCTTTCTTT. This codes for CASSSIDRANTEAFF. The chain combines TRBV5-4 with TRBJ1-1; TRBD1 matches at 7 bases. The length of the CDR3 is 15 residues. V lost 3 bases to trimming and J lost 1 base; unmatched junction nucleotides: 6. Germline V gives CDR1 SGHNT, CDR2 YYREEE (reference sequence).

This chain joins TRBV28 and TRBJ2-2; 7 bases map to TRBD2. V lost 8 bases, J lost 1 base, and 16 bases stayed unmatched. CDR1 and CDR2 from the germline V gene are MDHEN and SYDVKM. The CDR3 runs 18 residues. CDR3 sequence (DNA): TGTGCCAGCGTTAGAGGGGCATGGGCTAGCGGGAACACCGGGGAGCTGTTTTTT. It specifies CASVRGAWASGNTGELFF.

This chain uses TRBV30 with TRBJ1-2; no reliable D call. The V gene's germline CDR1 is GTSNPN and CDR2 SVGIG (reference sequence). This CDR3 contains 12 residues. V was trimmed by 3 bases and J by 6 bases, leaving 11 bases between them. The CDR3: CAWRGSGDGYTF. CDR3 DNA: TGTGCCTGGAGGGGGTCGGGAGATGGCTACACCTTC. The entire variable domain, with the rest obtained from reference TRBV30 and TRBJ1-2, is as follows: SQTIHQWPATLVQPVGSPLSLECTVEGTSNPNLYWYRQAAGRGLQLLFYSVGIGQISSEVPQNLSASRPQDRQFILSSKKLLLSDSGFYLCAWRGSGDGYTFGSGTRLTVV.

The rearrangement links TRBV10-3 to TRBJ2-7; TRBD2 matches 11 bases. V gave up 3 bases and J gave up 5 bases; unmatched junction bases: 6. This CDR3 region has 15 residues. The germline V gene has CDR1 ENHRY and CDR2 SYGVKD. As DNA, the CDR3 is TGTGCCATCAGTGACAAGGCTAGCGGGAGGAACGAGCAGTACTTC. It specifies CAISDKASGRNEQYF.

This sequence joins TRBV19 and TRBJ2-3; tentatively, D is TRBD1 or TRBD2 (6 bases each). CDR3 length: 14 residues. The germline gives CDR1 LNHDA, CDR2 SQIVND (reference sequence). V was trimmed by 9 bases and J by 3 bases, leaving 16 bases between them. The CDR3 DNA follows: TGTGCCAGCAGGGGACTTCTCCCGACAGATACGCAGTATTTT. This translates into CASRGLLPTDTQYF.

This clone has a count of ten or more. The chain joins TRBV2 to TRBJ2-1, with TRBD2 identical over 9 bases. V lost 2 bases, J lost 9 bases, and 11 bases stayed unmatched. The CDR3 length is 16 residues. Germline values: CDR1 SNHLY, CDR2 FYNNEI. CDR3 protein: CASSEIGSGRLSEQFF. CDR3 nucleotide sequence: TGTGCCAGCAGTGAAATTGGTAGCGGGAGACTCAGTGAGCAGTTCTTC. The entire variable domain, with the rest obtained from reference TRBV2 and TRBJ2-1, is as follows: EPEVTQTPSHQVTQMGQEVILRCVPISNHLYFYWYRQILGQKVEFLVSFYNNEISEKSEIFDDQFSVERPDGSNFTLKIRSTKLEDSAMYFCASSEIGSGRLSEQFFGPGTRLTVL.

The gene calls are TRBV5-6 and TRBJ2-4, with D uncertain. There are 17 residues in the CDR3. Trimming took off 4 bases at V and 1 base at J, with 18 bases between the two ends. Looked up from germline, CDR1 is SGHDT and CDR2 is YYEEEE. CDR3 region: CASSRLLDLRAKNIQYF. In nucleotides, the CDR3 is TGTGCCAGCAGCCGCCTTTTAGATTTGCGGGCCAAAAACATTCAGTACTTC.